The 32 T cell receptor beta chains below all came from one sample that was sequenced in a study of Graves' ophthalmopathy and Graves' hyperthyroidism. Amplified material comprised TCR beta CDR3 regions derived from RNA transcripts. HTBI primers were employed in first-round RT-PCR, then a second-round multiplex PCR followed. Each CDR3 protein gets one entry after TCRdb re-called the multiplex PCR reads with MiXCR. The table shows approximately 380,000 distinct CDR3 sequences, with around 21% occurring only once. The sequenced material came from peripheral blood. The source is a woman between 18 and 29 years old with stable Graves' hyperthyroidism.

This clonotype was seen ten or more times. The rearrangement uses TRBV4-3 and TRBJ2-7; possible D gene TRBD2, 5 bases. Germline assignment: CDR1 LGHNA and CDR2 YSLEER. Trimming cost V 2 bases and J 4 bases, with 6 bases left between them. The CDR3 contains 12 residues. The CDR3 DNA reads TGCGCCAGCAGCCAACGGAGGTACGAGCAGTACTTC. Its translation: CASSQRRYEQYF.

This clonotype was counted at least ten times. The chain has TRBV20-1 and TRBJ2-7; the match to TRBD2 covers 9 bases. Germline-derived CDR1 and CDR2 are DFQATT and SNEGSKA (reference sequence). The CDR3 has 19 amino acids. V shed 3 bases, J shed 7 bases, and the junction held 25 bases outside the gene matches. The CDR3 nucleotides read TGCAGTGCTAGTCCCTTCAACCTCCTAGCGGGACGTACGTACTGGGAGCAGTACTTC. The encoded protein is CSASPFNLLAGRTYWEQYF.

In this sample, this clonotype turned up a few times. The J gene is TRBJ2-5, the V gene TRBV6-1, with D perhaps matching TRBD2 (6 bases). The CDR3 loop spans 15 amino acids. Germline V gene data show CDR1 as MNHNS and CDR2 as SASEGT. V lost 6 bases and J lost 2, with 16 bases in between. The CDR3 spells CASSQDWRGQETQYF. CDR3 in DNA: TGTGCCAGCAGCCAGGACTGGAGGGGACAAGAGACCCAGTACTTC.

In this sample, this clonotype turned up once. The chain combines TRBV6-2 or TRBV6-3 with TRBJ1-1; no reliable D call. The V end was cut by 5 bases, the J end by 1 base, with 11 bases between. The germline V gene encodes CDR1 MNHEY and CDR2 SVGEGT. This CDR3 spans 14 amino acids. The CDR3 reads CASSRVDGNTEAFF. CDR3 DNA: TGTGCCAGCAGTCGAGTCGACGGGAACACTGAAGCTTTCTTT.

This clonotype was picked up many times. The gene calls are TRBV20-1 and TRBJ2-2; D gene ambiguous. Germline loops: CDR1 DFQATT, CDR2 SNEGSKA (reference sequence). The CDR3 extends over 15 amino acids. V dropped 5 bases and J dropped 4 bases, with 17 bases sitting between them. As DNA, the CDR3 is TGCAGTGCTCCACGGAGACTTGGGTTCACCGGGGAGCTGTTTTTT. It encodes CSAPRRLGFTGELFF.

The chain employs TRBV6-5 and TRBJ1-6; D not resolved. Trimming shortened V by 0 bases and J by 0 bases, and 9 bases separated the two germline ends. The length of the CDR3 is 17 residues. Germline CDR1 reads MNHEY; CDR2 reads SVGAGI. Here the CDR3 reads CASSYSTPNSYNSPLHF. CDR3 coding DNA: TGTGCCAGCAGTTACTCGACTCCAAACTCCTATAATTCACCCCTCCACTTT.

This clonotype was seen ten or more times. The chain combines TRBV11-2 with TRBJ1-5; tentatively, D is TRBD1 (6 bases). Between the trimmed V and J ends, which lost 0 bases and 9 bases, there was a span of 15 bases. The CDR3 covers 15 residues. CDR1 is SGHAT, CDR2 FQNNGV, per germline. The DNA of the CDR3 is TGTGCCAGCAGCTTAGATGAGGGGGGGGCTGGGCCCCAGCATTTT. Protein: CASSLDEGGAGPQHF.

Ten or more counts support this clonotype. This chain joins TRBV7-8 and TRBJ2-7, with D unclear. Germline CDR1 reads SGHVS; CDR2 reads FQNEAQ. Trimming removed 5 bases at V and 2 bases at J, with 16 bases between. CDR3 length: 15 residues. The CDR3 protein is CASSPPRLLPYEQYF. As DNA, the CDR3 is TGTGCCAGCAGCCCCCCCCGGCTCCTACCCTACGAGCAGTACTTC. Full variable domain (missing parts from reference TRBV7-8 and TRBJ2-7): GAGVSQSPRYKVAKRGQDVALRCDPISGHVSLFWYQQALGQGPEFLTYFQNEAQLDKSGLPSDRFFAERPEGSVSTLKIQRTQQEDSAVYLCASSPPRLLPYEQYFGPGTRLTVT.

The table lists this clonotype with many counts. The chain joins TRBV6-5 to TRBJ2-5; D is perhaps TRBD2 (5 bases). Trimming cost V 8 bases and J 1 base, with 14 bases left between them. The CDR3 runs to 14 residues. Germline V gives CDR1 MNHEY, CDR2 SVGAGI. The CDR3 sequence is CASSSAAGQETQYF. CDR3 sequence (DNA): TGTGCCAGCTCGTCAGCGGCGGGCCAAGAGACCCAGTACTTC.

This sequence joins TRBV28 and TRBJ2-2, with D hard to call. Trimming took 5 bases from V and 3 from J, leaving 7 bases between them. This CDR3 spans 13 amino acids. Germline lookup yields CDR1 MDHEN and CDR2 SYDVKM. The chain's CDR3 is CASSPGYTGELFF. CDR3 in DNA: TGTGCCAGCAGTCCCGGCTACACCGGGGAGCTGTTTTTT.

In its sample, this clonotype was seen many times. V is TRBV20-1 and J is TRBJ1-5; 8 nucleotides line up with TRBD1. Germline V gene data show CDR1 as DFQATT and CDR2 as SNEGSKA (reference sequence). Trimming took 5 bases from V and 5 from J; bases not matched to a gene: 14. This CDR3 has 16 residues. DNA of the CDR3: TGCAGTGCTCTAGGGGGGGGCAGGGGGCGCGATCAGCCCCAGCATTTT. Its protein product is CSALGGGRGRDQPQHF.

In this sample, this clonotype turned up many times. The chain has TRBV7-2 and TRBJ1-2, with a tentative D call TRBD1 (6 bases). Germline CDR1 is SGHTA and CDR2 is FQGNSA. The CDR3 is 12 amino acids. The ends were cut back, 5 bases at V and 14 bases at J, with 18 bases in the middle. CDR3 nucleotides: TGTGCCAGCAGCCAAAATGGGGACACAGTAACCTTC. Translating gives CASSQNGDTVTF.

This clonotype was found many times. The chain links TRBV20-1 to TRBJ1-6; D gene uncertain. Germline CDR1 reads DFQATT; CDR2 reads SNEGSKA (reference sequence). The CDR3 length is 12 residues. The V end lost 4 bases, the J end lost 8 bases, and 9 bases lay between the germline ends. CDR3 loop: CSATGGYSPLHF. The CDR3 nucleotides are TGCAGTGCTACCGGAGGGTATTCACCCCTCCACTTT.

This chain joins TRBV28 and TRBJ1-2; D possibly corresponds to TRBD1 (5 bases). CDR1 and CDR2 (germline): MDHEN, SYDVKM. Trimming left V 5 bases short and J 7 bases short, with 20 bases between. This CDR3 is 15 amino acids long. CDR3 nucleotide sequence: TGTGCCAGCAGTCTCCCGACAGTTTACTGGGGTGGCTACACCTTC. Protein: CASSLPTVYWGGYTF.

The chain carries TRBV10-3 and TRBJ2-2; D might be TRBD2 (6 bases). V lost 4 bases and J 1 base, leaving 10 bases between the germline ends. From germline, CDR1 is ENHRY and CDR2 SYGVKD. CDR3 length equals 15 residues. This CDR3 reads CAISVGRQNTGELFF. As DNA, the CDR3 is TGTGCCATCAGTGTGGGGAGGCAGAACACCGGGGAGCTGTTTTTT.

This clonotype was counted ten times or more. The chain carries TRBV6-7 and TRBJ2-6; D may be TRBD1 or TRBD2 (5 bases each). TRBV6-7 is recorded as an ORF, its role being uncertain. There are 21 residues in the CDR3. Trimming shortened V by 5 bases and J by 0 bases, and 26 bases separated the two germline ends. CDR3 region: CASSRTSREARRGSGANVLTF. The CDR3 coding sequence is TGTGCCAGCAGTAGGACATCCCGCGAGGCCAGACGGGGCTCTGGGGCCAACGTCCTGACTTTC.

Details on this clonotype: At one end the junction does not follow the germline gene, possibly because of a read error. The chain joins TRBV15 to TRBJ1-1; D remains ambiguous. Looked up from germline, CDR1 is LNHNV and CDR2 is YYDKDF (reference sequence). This CDR3 comprises 17 residues. The CDR3 spells CATSREGPWKANTEARF. The CDR3, as DNA: TGTGCCACCAGCAGAGAGGGCCCCTGGAAAGCGAACACTGAAGCTCGCTTT.

This clonotype was seen ten or more times. This rearrangement joins TRBV4-1 to TRBJ2-7; no clear D. V gave up 2 bases and J gave up 2 bases, with 7 bases separating them. CDR3 size: 13 residues. Looked up from germline, CDR1 is MGHRA and CDR2 is YSYEKL. This chain's CDR3 is CASSQQLPYEQYF. CDR3 nucleotide sequence: TGCGCCAGCAGCCAACAATTACCCTACGAGCAGTACTTC.

In its sample, this clonotype was seen many times. The V gene is TRBV7-2, the J gene TRBJ2-7, with D perhaps matching TRBD2 (6 bases). V gave up 3 bases and J gave up 4 bases, with 16 bases separating them. The CDR3 runs to 15 residues. Germline V gene data show CDR1 as SGHTA and CDR2 as FQGNSA. The CDR3 DNA is TGTGCCAGCAGCTTGGTCGGGGGACGACAGTACGAGCAGTACTTC. Amino acid sequence: CASSLVGGRQYEQYF.

This clonotype occurred many times. The chain employs TRBV27 and TRBJ2-7; 14 nucleotides agree with TRBD2. Germline-derived CDR1 and CDR2 are MNHEY and SMNVEV (reference sequence). The V segment lost 6 bases and the J segment 2 bases; nucleotides outside the gene matches: 9. The CDR3 loop spans 17 amino acids. This chain's CDR3 is CASRLGLAGVGAYEQYF. DNA of the CDR3: TGTGCCAGCAGGCTGGGACTAGCGGGAGTCGGGGCCTACGAGCAGTACTTC.

The chain is built from TRBV6-1 and TRBJ2-7, with D tentatively TRBD1 (6 bases). V shed 6 bases and J shed 2 bases, with 14 bases lying between them. Germline-derived CDR1 and CDR2 are MNHNS and SASEGT. This CDR3 has 14 residues. CDR3 coding DNA: TGTGCCAGCAGACCGATGACAGGAACCTACGAGCAGTACTTC. Residues: CASRPMTGTYEQYF.

The J gene is TRBJ1-1, the V gene TRBV5-1, with TRBD1 matching over 10 bases. The V and J ends lost 3 bases and 8 bases, in that order; junction bases with no gene match: 4. The germline CDR1 and CDR2 sequences are SGHRS and YFSETQ. The CDR3 is 13 amino acids. The CDR3 is CASSYDRGLEAFF. CDR3 bases: TGCGCCAGCAGCTACGACAGGGGGCTAGAAGCTTTCTTT.

This clonotype was seen repeatedly, ten times or more. The V and J genes are TRBV5-1 and TRBJ1-1, with 8 bases that match TRBD1. V lost 4 bases and J lost 1; bases outside the gene matches: 6. Germline V gene data show CDR1 as SGHRS and CDR2 as YFSETQ. The CDR3 has 15 amino acids. CDR3 residues: CASSATGTGNTEAFF. The DNA for the CDR3 is TGCGCCAGCAGCGCGACCGGGACAGGGAACACTGAAGCTTTCTTT. Full variable domain (missing parts from reference TRBV5-1 and TRBJ1-1): KAGVTQTPRYLIKTRGQQVTLSCSPISGHRSVSWYQQTPGQGLQFLFEYFSETQRNKGNFPGRFSGRQFSNSRSEMNVSTLELGDSALYLCASSATGTGNTEAFFGQGTRLTVV.

This clonotype was seen many times. This chain joins TRBV6-2 or TRBV6-3 and TRBJ2-2; 11 positions match TRBD2. The germline gives CDR1 MNHEY, CDR2 SVGEGT. The CDR3 has 16 amino acids. The J segment lost 4 bases and the V segment lost 6 bases, leaving 7 bases of the junction unmatched. This CDR3 reads CASSQGLAVRTGELFF. CDR3 in DNA: TGTGCCAGCAGCCAGGGACTAGCGGTACGCACCGGGGAGCTGTTTTTT.

In this sample, this clonotype turned up many times. The V call is TRBV7-8, the J call TRBJ2-4; 7 positions agree with TRBD2. Per germline, CDR1 SGHVS and CDR2 FQNEAQ. The CDR3 covers 15 residues. The V segment lost 0 bases and the J segment 2 bases; nucleotides outside the gene matches: 1. Here the CDR3 reads CASSLAGGPKNIQYF. In nucleotides, the CDR3 is TGTGCCAGCAGCTTAGCGGGAGGGCCCAAAAACATTCAGTACTTC.

This clonotype was recorded a few times. The chain has TRBV7-2 and TRBJ2-4; TRBD2 matches 10 bases. Losses at the gene ends were 2 bases for V and 8 bases for J; bases not matched to a gene: 6. This CDR3 has 15 amino acids. Per the germline V gene, CDR1 is SGHTA and CDR2 is FQGNSA. In DNA, the CDR3 is TGTGCCAGCAGCTTAACTAGCGGGACGGGTTACATTCAGTACTTC. It is translated as CASSLTSGTGYIQYF.

This clonotype was found many times. The chain employs TRBV12-3 or TRBV12-4 and TRBJ2-7; D ambiguous. V lost 3 bases and J 3 bases, leaving 0 bases between the germline ends. This CDR3 spans 10 amino acids. The DNA of the CDR3 is TGTGCCAGCAGTTTCTACGAGCAGTACTTC. Its translation: CASSFYEQYF.

In its sample, this clonotype was seen many times. The rearrangement links TRBV11-2 to TRBJ2-2; 8 bases are shared with TRBD1. Germline V gene data show CDR1 as SGHAT and CDR2 as FQNNGV. The length of the CDR3 is 15 residues. After removal of 4 bases from V and 0 bases from J, the junction contained 1 base not matched to a gene. The CDR3 bases are TGTGCCAGCAGCTCACAGGGGGCGAACACCGGGGAGCTGTTTTTT. It is translated as CASSSQGANTGELFF.

The rearrangement links TRBV28 to TRBJ1-5; D gene ambiguous. V was pared by 6 bases and J by 3 bases, with 18 bases between. Germline CDR1 and CDR2: MDHEN and SYDVKM. The CDR3 loop spans 16 amino acids. The CDR3 coding sequence is TGTGCCAGCAGCACCGGGGTGGAAGGGTACAATCAGCCCCAGCATTTT. Its protein product is CASSTGVEGYNQPQHF. The full variable domain, with the rest looked up from reference TRBV28 and TRBJ1-5, is DVKVTQSSRYLVKRTGEKVFLECVQDMDHENMFWYRQDPGLGLRLIYFSYDVKMKEKGDIPEGYSVSREKKERFSLILESASTNQTSMYLCASSTGVEGYNQPQHFGDGTRLSIL.

Many counts were recorded for this clonotype. The chain is built from TRBV2 and TRBJ1-2; 10 bases are a match to TRBD1. Germline CDR1 reads SNHLY; CDR2 reads FYNNEI. The J segment lost 3 bases and the V segment lost 2 bases, leaving 3 bases of the junction unmatched. CDR3 size: 15 residues. As DNA, the CDR3 is TGTGCCAGCAGTGAACAGGGACAGGGGCACTATGGCTACACCTTC. Amino acid sequence: CASSEQGQGHYGYTF.

This clonotype was seen many times. This chain connects TRBV7-8 to TRBJ1-5; possible D gene TRBD1, 5 bases. The CDR3 is 16 residues long. The germline V gene encodes CDR1 SGHVS and CDR2 FQNEAQ. Trimming pared 5 bases from V and 1 base from J, leaving 15 bases between. CDR3 protein: CASSPSGGFSNQPQHF. DNA of the CDR3: TGTGCCAGCAGCCCCAGCGGGGGTTTCAGCAATCAGCCCCAGCATTTT.

This clonotype was recorded many times. The chain uses TRBV3-1 and TRBJ1-1; D not resolved. V was clipped by 1 base and J by 1 base, with 4 bases between them. The CDR3 sequence is 13 residues long. Germline V CDR1 and CDR2: LGHDT, YNNKEL (reference sequence). The CDR3 DNA sequence: TGTGCCAGCAGCCAAGCACAGAACACTGAAGCTTTCTTT. Its protein product is CASSQAQNTEAFF.